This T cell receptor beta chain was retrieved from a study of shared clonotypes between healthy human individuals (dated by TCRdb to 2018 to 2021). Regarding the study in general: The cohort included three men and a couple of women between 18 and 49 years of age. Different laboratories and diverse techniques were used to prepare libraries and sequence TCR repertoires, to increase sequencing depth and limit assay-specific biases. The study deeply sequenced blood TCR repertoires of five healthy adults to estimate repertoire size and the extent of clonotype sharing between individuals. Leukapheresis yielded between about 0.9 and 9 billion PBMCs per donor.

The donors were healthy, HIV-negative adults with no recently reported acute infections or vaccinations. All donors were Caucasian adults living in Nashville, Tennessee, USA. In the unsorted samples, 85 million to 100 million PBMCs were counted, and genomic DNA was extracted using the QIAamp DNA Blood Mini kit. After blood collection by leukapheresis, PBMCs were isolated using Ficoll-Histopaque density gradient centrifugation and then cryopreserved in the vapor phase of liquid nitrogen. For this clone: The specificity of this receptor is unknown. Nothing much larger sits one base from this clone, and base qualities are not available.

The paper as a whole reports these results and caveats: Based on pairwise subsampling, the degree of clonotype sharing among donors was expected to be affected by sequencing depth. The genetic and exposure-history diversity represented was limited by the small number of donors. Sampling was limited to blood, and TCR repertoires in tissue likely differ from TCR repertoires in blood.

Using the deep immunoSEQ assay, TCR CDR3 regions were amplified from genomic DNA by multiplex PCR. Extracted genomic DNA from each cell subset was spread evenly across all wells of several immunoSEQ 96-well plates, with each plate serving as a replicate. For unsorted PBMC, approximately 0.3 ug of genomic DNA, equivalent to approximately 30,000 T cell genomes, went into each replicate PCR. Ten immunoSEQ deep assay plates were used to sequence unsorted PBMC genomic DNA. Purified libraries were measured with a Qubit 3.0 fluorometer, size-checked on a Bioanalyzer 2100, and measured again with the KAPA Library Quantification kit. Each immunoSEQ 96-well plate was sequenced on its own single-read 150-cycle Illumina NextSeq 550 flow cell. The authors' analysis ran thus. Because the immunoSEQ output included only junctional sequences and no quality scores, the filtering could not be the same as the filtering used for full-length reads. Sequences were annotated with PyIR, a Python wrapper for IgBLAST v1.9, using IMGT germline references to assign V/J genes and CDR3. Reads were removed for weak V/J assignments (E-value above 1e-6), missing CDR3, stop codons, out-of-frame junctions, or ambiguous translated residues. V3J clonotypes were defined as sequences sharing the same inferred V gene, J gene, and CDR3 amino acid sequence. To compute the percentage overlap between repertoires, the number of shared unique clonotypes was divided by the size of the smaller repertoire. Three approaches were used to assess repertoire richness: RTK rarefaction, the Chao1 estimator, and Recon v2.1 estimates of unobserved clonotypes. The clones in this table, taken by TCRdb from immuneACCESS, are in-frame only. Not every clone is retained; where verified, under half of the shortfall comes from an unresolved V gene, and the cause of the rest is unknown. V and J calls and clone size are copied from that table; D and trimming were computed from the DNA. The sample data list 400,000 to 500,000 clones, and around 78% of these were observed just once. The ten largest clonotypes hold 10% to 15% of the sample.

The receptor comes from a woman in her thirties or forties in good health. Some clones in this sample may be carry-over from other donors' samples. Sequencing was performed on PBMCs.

The bases are TGCGCCAGCAGCTTGGCCCCCATAGCCGGCACAGATACGCAGTATTTT. This translates into CASSLAPIAGTDTQYF. The chain is assembled from TRBV5-1 and TRBJ2-3, with the D gene not clear enough to name. The CDR3 measures 16 amino acids from cysteine to phenylalanine. Just CDR3 DNA is preserved here, 48 bases in frame from base 1. V is shortened by 0 bases, J by 1 base, and the region joining them spans 12 bases. For CDR1 and CDR2, the germline V gene lists SGHRS and YFSETQ.